This is a list of T cell receptor beta chains from one sample in a study of lymphopenia after photon versus proton radiotherapy. Sequencing used immunoSEQ multiplex PCR; TCRdb keeps in-frame clones, though not all of them. The sample carries under 65,000 clones, about four fifths recorded once. Sequenced material: peripheral blood, taken from a patient treated with proton-based radiotherapy. The receptors here all came from a man in his 60s with pancreatic cancer. Both conserved end residues are part of each CDR3. D genes are given only for firm matches. Not every row has a clone size; where given, it reads once, few, many or a size class.

j_call cdr3_length d_call v_call clone_size cdr3_aa cdr3_nt
TRBJ2-1 15 TRBD2 TRBV7-9 few CASSLVTSGNNEQFF TGTGCCAGCAGCTTAGTTACTAGCGGGAACAATGAGCAGTTCTTC
TRBJ2-7 15 - TRBV18 - CASSPGPLAAYEQYF TGTGCCAGCTCACCAGGACCCTTGGCCGCCTACGAGCAGTACTTC
TRBJ2-7 16 - TRBV27 - CASSLSAASGRYEQYF TGTGCCAGCAGTTTATCCGCCGCAAGTGGGCGATACGAGCAGTACTTC
TRBJ1-3 13 - TRBV2 - CANFRGGENTIYF TGTGCCAACTTCAGGGGAGGGGAAAACACCATATATTTT
TRBJ1-3 15 - TRBV4-1 once CASSLGGEKGNTIYF TGCGCCAGCAGCCTGGGCGGGGAAAAGGGAAACACCATATATTTT
TRBJ2-5 13 - TRBV7-3 - CASSPAPQETQYF TGTGCCAGCAGCCCAGCCCCCCAAGAGACCCAGTACTTC
TRBJ1-5 18 - TRBV28 - CASSPDDHSAYSNQPQHF TGTGCCAGCAGTCCCGACGACCACTCTGCCTATAGCAATCAGCCCCAGCATTTT
TRBJ2-7 12 - TRBV28 - CAINGRSVGQYF TGTGCCATTAATGGCCGATCGGTCGGGCAGTACTTC
TRBJ2-2 15 - TRBV11-2 - CASSLRGAIAGELFF TGTGCCAGCAGCTTACGGGGGGCGATAGCCGGGGAGCTGTTTTTT
TRBJ2-4 16 - TRBV7-2 - CASSSFQGSAKNIQYF TGTGCCAGCAGCTCATTCCAGGGATCGGCCAAAAACATTCAGTACTTC
TRBJ2-7 16 - TRBV21-1 - CASSKPFHGGSYEQYF TGTGCCAGCAGCAAACCCTTTCACGGGGGCTCCTACGAGCAGTACTTC
TRBJ2-5 11 - TRBV29-1 once CSASQSETQYF TGCAGTGCCTCCCAATCAGAGACCCAGTACTTC
TRBJ2-6 16 - TRBV19 - CASTSLREAGANVLTF TGTGCCAGTACCTCTCTGAGAGAAGCTGGGGCCAACGTCCTGACTTTC
TRBJ2-7 14 TRBD1 TRBV7-9 - CASSPGQVSYEQYF TGTGCCAGCAGCCCGGGACAGGTTTCCTACGAGCAGTACTTC
TRBJ2-7 16 - TRBV6-5 - CASSYSIGGISYEQYF TGTGCCAGCAGTTACTCGATTGGGGGTATCTCCTACGAGCAGTACTTC
TRBJ2-1 13 - TRBV4-2 - CASSQGQYNEQFF TGTGCCAGCAGCCAAGGTCAGTACAATGAGCAGTTCTTC
TRBJ2-7 12 - TRBV11-1 once CASSLGDYEQYF TGTGCCAGCAGCCTAGGGGACTACGAGCAGTACTTC
TRBJ1-1 14 - TRBV19 - CASSILGPYNEAFF TGTGCCAGTAGTATCCTGGGACCATACAATGAAGCTTTCTTT
TRBJ2-3 13 - TRBV29-1 once CSAQGGNTDTQYF TGCAGCGCTCAGGGGGGAAACACAGATACGCAGTATTTT
TRBJ1-3 14 - TRBV11-2 - CASSLIERGNTIYF TGTGCCAGCAGCTTAATCGAAAGAGGAAACACCATATATTTT
TRBJ1-2 15 TRBD1 TRBV28 - CASSFPGTGAYGYTF TGTGCCAGCAGTTTCCCCGGGACAGGGGCCTATGGCTACACCTTC